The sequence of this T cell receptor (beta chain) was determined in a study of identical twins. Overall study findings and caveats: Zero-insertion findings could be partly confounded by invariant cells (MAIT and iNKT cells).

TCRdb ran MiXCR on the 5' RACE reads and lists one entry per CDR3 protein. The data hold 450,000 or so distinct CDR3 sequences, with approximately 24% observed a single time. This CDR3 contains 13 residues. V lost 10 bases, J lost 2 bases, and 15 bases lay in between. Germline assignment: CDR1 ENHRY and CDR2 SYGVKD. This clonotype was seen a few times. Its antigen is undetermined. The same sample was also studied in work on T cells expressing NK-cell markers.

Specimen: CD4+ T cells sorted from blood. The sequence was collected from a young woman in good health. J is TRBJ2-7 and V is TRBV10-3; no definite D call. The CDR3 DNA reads TGTGCCACCGCAGAGTGGCAGACCTACGAGCAGTACTTC. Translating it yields CATAEWQTYEQYF.